The entry that follows covers one T cell receptor (beta chain) sequence. What antigen it recognizes has not been identified. The sample holds no much larger clone one base away, and base qualities are not on file. Library generation was performed with 5' RACE. The instrument given in TCRdb is Illumina HiSeq 2000. Template switching introduced a universal primer binding site; the final cDNA contained a unique molecular identifier, enabling accurate counting of TCR cDNA molecules. Specific primers in the conserved constant-segment region were used to synthesize first-strand cDNA for the TCR alpha and beta chains. Each cDNA library was double barcoded, with a SMART-Mk sample barcode plus Illumina barcodes, to control for contamination. TruSeq adapter sequences along with Illumina sample barcodes were introduced in two successive PCR steps. The TCR alpha and beta cDNA libraries were sequenced on the Illumina HiSeq platform using custom primers. The authors processed their data as follows. MiGEC processed the raw reads to extract unique molecular identifiers, while MiXCR was used to determine the CDR3 positions. For each individual, recombination models were inferred using an EM algorithm with the repgenHMM and IGoR tools. The analysis of shared clonotypes was done with the tcR package in R, with sharing normalized by the product of cloneset sizes. Out-of-frame nonproductive sequences were analyzed to study raw recombination free of thymic and clonal selection effects. In-frame beta chains were kept once TCRdb had trimmed the public reads at Q25 with fastp and called clones with MiXCR. Every distinct CDR3 protein forms one entry, paired with its most common genes and DNA. TCRdb's processing, not the study's, gives the V and J calls here. This sample holds hundreds of thousands of distinct CDR3 sequences; over 8.5% were observed only once. The ten largest clones take up approximately 0.96% of the sample.

Cut back by 8 bases and 4 bases, the V and J ends lie 16 bases apart. CDR1 and CDR2 are read off the germline V gene as SGHDT and YYEEEE. The CDR3 starts with the cysteine, ends with the phenylalanine, and has 13 residues. Only the CDR3 DNA stays, 39 bases, in frame from base 1. These data are taken from a study of identical twins (dated by TCRdb to 2016 to 2018). About the study as a whole: The study deep-sequenced TCR alpha and beta repertoires from monozygotic twins, unrelated adults of various ages and cord blood to test whether fetal clonotypes persist. Replicate twin experiments were performed at different times using different library preparation protocols to rule out contamination.

Every donor in the study was a healthy Caucasian. Three pairs of female monozygotic twins, all aged roughly 18 to 30 years, made up the twin cohort. Peripheral blood mononuclear cells were the source from which RNA for the TCR libraries was isolated. Here is what the overall study found, with its caveats: Compared with coincidental sharing between unrelated individuals, out-of-frame TCR alpha sequences shared between twins had an excess of sequences with low generation probability. In monozygotic twins, out-of-frame TCR alpha sharing was systematically underestimated by recombination models, although the models agreed with sharing between unrelated individuals. Zero-insertion analyses could be partly confounded by invariant T cells such as MAIT and iNKT, though diverse VJ usage argued against such confounding for most clonotypes. In beta out-of-frame sequences, excess twin sharing was weaker, because having fewer shared sequences lowered the signal-to-noise ratio. Fewer insertions were carried by abundant cord blood beta clonotypes; a weaker similar trend was observed in young adult naive repertoires, while no such trend was observed in memory repertoires. Because the same donors could not be followed over many years, the conclusions depended on cross-sectional statistical analysis.

These sequences were also reported in another study, on yellow fever vaccine responses in identical twins. The second study's paper adds: The T cell response to vaccination in identical twins was reported by the authors to appear partly convergent and partly personalized. In identical twins, the study followed T cell clones that responded to the vaccine with precision.

Source material: PBMCs. The sequence is built from TRBV5-6 and TRBJ2-7, with no D gene named confidently. The origin of this receptor is a woman in her late teens or twenties in good health. The DNA sequence is TGTGCCAGGAGCCCCCGTGGCCATTACGAGCAGTACTTC. Its amino acids are CARSPRGHYEQYF.